This paragraph covers one T cell receptor beta chain sequence. These data belong to a study of T cell responses to AZD1222 COVID-19 vaccine. Repertoires were generated with immunoSEQ multiplex PCR, while TCRdb's copy carries only in-frame clones and drops some. The repertoire holds 140,000 to 150,000 clones, with about 90% as singletons. Germline CDR1 MNHNY, CDR2 SVGAGI (reference sequence). The CDR3 extends over 13 amino acids. V was cut by 7 bases and J by 5 bases, with 12 bases left in between. Sequenced here: peripheral blood, sampled 28 days after the second AZD1222 dose. J is TRBJ1-5 and V is TRBV6-6; TRBD1 might be the D (6 bases). The clonotype was recovered from an adult who received the AZD1222 COVID-19 vaccine. The CDR3 nucleotides are TGTGCCAGCAAACAGGGAGGCGATCAGCCCCAGCATTTT. Translated: CASKQGGDQPQHF.